Listed below are T cell receptor beta chains from one sample, sequenced in a study of blood T cell repertoires in COVID-19. Here immunoSEQ multiplex PCR was the method, and the copy in TCRdb shows in-frame clones only, minus some. Among 20,000 to 25,000 clones listed, approximately 86% were seen once. The specimen was peripheral blood. These receptors all come from a human donor with acute or convalescent COVID-19. The donor label of this sample is uncertain. CDR3s include the opening cysteine and the closing phenylalanine or tryptophan. Each record gives: D gene, clone size, J gene, V gene, CDR3 DNA, CDR3 protein. D genes are given only for firm matches. Only part of the rows carry a size: once, few, many, or a class if the clone is expanded.

D gene: -
clone size: -
J gene: TRBJ2-7
V gene: TRBV10-2
CDR3 DNA: TGCGCCAGCAGTGAAGTAAGTCAGGGAGGTTCCTACGAGCAGTACTTC
CDR3 protein: CASSEVSQGGSYEQYF

D gene: TRBD1
clone size: -
J gene: TRBJ2-7
V gene: TRBV6-5
CDR3 DNA: TGTGCCAGCAGGGATGTCGGGACAGGGCATTACGAGCAGTACTTC
CDR3 protein: CASRDVGTGHYEQYF

D gene: -
clone size: -
J gene: TRBJ2-5
V gene: TRBV21-1
CDR3 DNA: TGTGCCAGCAGCAAGGAACAGGGGAATGGGGAGACCCAGTACTTC
CDR3 protein: CASSKEQGNGETQYF

D gene: TRBD2
clone size: -
J gene: TRBJ2-2
V gene: TRBV7-8
CDR3 DNA: TGTGCCAGCAGCACCAGACTAGCGGGAGGGCTTTACACCGGGGAGCTGTTTTTT
CDR3 protein: CASSTRLAGGLYTGELFF

D gene: -
clone size: -
J gene: TRBJ2-7
V gene: TRBV6-5
CDR3 DNA: TGTGCCAGCCTAAGACAGGAAAACTACGAGCAGTACTTC
CDR3 protein: CASLRQENYEQYF

D gene: TRBD2
clone size: once
J gene: TRBJ2-7
V gene: TRBV7-2
CDR3 DNA: TGTGCCAGCAGCTTAACTAGCGGTCGCTACGAGCAGTACTTC
CDR3 protein: CASSLTSGRYEQYF

D gene: -
clone size: -
J gene: TRBJ1-6
V gene: TRBV27
CDR3 DNA: TGTGCCAGCAGTCCCTGGACAGCTAATTCACCCCTCCACTTT
CDR3 protein: CASSPWTANSPLHF

D gene: -
clone size: -
J gene: TRBJ2-5
V gene: TRBV18
CDR3 DNA: TGTGCCAGCTCACCAAGGAGTTTGACAGGAGAAGAGACCCAGTACTTC
CDR3 protein: CASSPRSLTGEETQYF

D gene: TRBD2
clone size: -
J gene: TRBJ2-7
V gene: TRBV15
CDR3 DNA: TGTGCCACCAGCAGAGTTGTGGGAGCGGGGGGCGCCGAGCAGTACTTC
CDR3 protein: CATSRVVGAGGAEQYF

D gene: TRBD2
clone size: -
J gene: TRBJ2-5
V gene: TRBV5-4
CDR3 DNA: TGTGCCAGCAGCTTAGGGGGTGCGGGAGGGCCAGGGGAGACCCAGTACTTC
CDR3 protein: CASSLGGAGGPGETQYF

D gene: -
clone size: -
J gene: TRBJ2-3
V gene: TRBV12-5
CDR3 DNA: TGTGCTATTGGGCAGGGAGGAGATACGCAGTATTTT
CDR3 protein: CAIGQGGDTQYF

D gene: -
clone size: -
J gene: TRBJ1-1
V gene: TRBV4-3
CDR3 DNA: TGCGCCAGCAGCCAAGAGGTACAGACTGAAGCTTTCTTT
CDR3 protein: CASSQEVQTEAFF

D gene: -
clone size: few
J gene: TRBJ2-7
V gene: TRBV2
CDR3 DNA: TGTGCCAGCAACCAGGGGCAGTCCTACGAGCAGTACTTC
CDR3 protein: CASNQGQSYEQYF

D gene: -
clone size: -
J gene: TRBJ1-1
V gene: TRBV14
CDR3 DNA: TGTGCCAGCAGCGAAGGGAGGAACACTGAAGCTTTCTTT
CDR3 protein: CASSEGRNTEAFF

D gene: -
clone size: -
J gene: TRBJ1-2
V gene: TRBV5-1
CDR3 DNA: TGCGCCAGCAGCTTGGCCAGTGACTCACTAGGCTACACCTTC
CDR3 protein: CASSLASDSLGYTF

D gene: TRBD1
clone size: -
J gene: TRBJ2-1
V gene: TRBV29-1
CDR3 DNA: TGCAGCGTTCCCAACCGGGACAGAACCTACAATGAGCAGTTCTTC
CDR3 protein: CSVPNRDRTYNEQFF

D gene: TRBD2
clone size: once
J gene: TRBJ2-3
V gene: TRBV9
CDR3 DNA: TGTGCCAGCAGCGTAGGCGGGAGGGCCTGGGGCACAGATACGCAGTATTTT
CDR3 protein: CASSVGGRAWGTDTQYF

D gene: TRBD2
clone size: -
J gene: TRBJ2-2
V gene: TRBV7-2
CDR3 DNA: TGTGCCAGCACCCTGAGCGGGGGGGCACCTGGGGAGCTGTTTTTT
CDR3 protein: CASTLSGGAPGELFF

D gene: TRBD1
clone size: -
J gene: TRBJ1-4
V gene: TRBV19
CDR3 DNA: TGTGCCAGTAGTCAACAGGGGGCGCGCACCACTAATGAAAAACTGTTTTTT
CDR3 protein: CASSQQGARTTNEKLFF

D gene: -
clone size: -
J gene: TRBJ2-3
V gene: TRBV27
CDR3 DNA: TGTGCCAGCAGCATAGTCGCGACAGATACGCAGTATTTT
CDR3 protein: CASSIVATDTQYF

D gene: -
clone size: -
J gene: TRBJ2-6
V gene: TRBV5-1
CDR3 DNA: TGCGCCAGCAGCTTGGAGGGCGGGTCTGGGGCCAACGTCCTGACTTTC
CDR3 protein: CASSLEGGSGANVLTF

D gene: TRBD1
clone size: -
J gene: TRBJ1-2
V gene: TRBV9
CDR3 DNA: TGTGCCAGCAGCGTAGCTGGGACAGGGGGCGTCTATGGCTACACCTTC
CDR3 protein: CASSVAGTGGVYGYTF

D gene: TRBD2
clone size: -
J gene: TRBJ2-3
V gene: TRBV2
CDR3 DNA: TGTGCCAGCAGTGAGGGTATGGGTCGTAGCGGGGTCCCCACAGATACGCAGTATTTT
CDR3 protein: CASSEGMGRSGVPTDTQYF

D gene: TRBD1
clone size: -
J gene: TRBJ2-7
V gene: TRBV29-1
CDR3 DNA: TGCAGCGTAAAGTATTCGGACAGGGTATACGAGCAGTACTTC
CDR3 protein: CSVKYSDRVYEQYF

D gene: -
clone size: -
J gene: TRBJ2-7
V gene: TRBV14
CDR3 DNA: TGTGCCAGCAGCCAAGGGGCAGGCTGGACCTACGAGCAGTACTTC
CDR3 protein: CASSQGAGWTYEQYF

D gene: -
clone size: once
J gene: TRBJ1-6
V gene: TRBV9
CDR3 DNA: TGTGCCAGCAGCTCCGGGGGGGGGAATTCACCCCTCCACTTT
CDR3 protein: CASSSGGGNSPLHF

D gene: TRBD1
clone size: -
J gene: TRBJ1-2
V gene: TRBV7-2
CDR3 DNA: TGTGCCAGCAGCCAGGGGGCAGGAACCTATGGCTACACCTTC
CDR3 protein: CASSQGAGTYGYTF

D gene: TRBD1
clone size: -
J gene: TRBJ1-1
V gene: TRBV5-6
CDR3 DNA: TGTGCCAGCAGCTCAACAGGGGCCGAGGGCACTGAAGCTTTCTTT
CDR3 protein: CASSSTGAEGTEAFF

D gene: -
clone size: -
J gene: TRBJ1-5
V gene: TRBV7-6
CDR3 DNA: TGTGCCAGCAGCTTAATAAGGGGTGAGCCCCAGCATTTT
CDR3 protein: CASSLIRGEPQHF

D gene: -
clone size: once
J gene: TRBJ1-2
V gene: TRBV5-4
CDR3 DNA: TGTGCCAGCAGCTTGATCGCGGGCGCTCGGAGAAATGGCTACACCTTC
CDR3 protein: CASSLIAGARRNGYTF

D gene: -
clone size: -
J gene: TRBJ2-5
V gene: TRBV4-2
CDR3 DNA: TGTGCCAGCAGCCAAGAGTGGCAACAAGAGACCCAGTACTTC
CDR3 protein: CASSQEWQQETQYF

D gene: TRBD2
clone size: -
J gene: TRBJ2-7
V gene: TRBV7-2
CDR3 DNA: TGTGCCAGCAGCTCTAGCGGGGAGGTTCCCTACGAGCAGTACTTC
CDR3 protein: CASSSSGEVPYEQYF

D gene: TRBD2
clone size: -
J gene: TRBJ2-7
V gene: TRBV19
CDR3 DNA: TGTGCCAGTAGTGCTTCTAGCGGGGGTTACGAGCAGTACTTC
CDR3 protein: CASSASSGGYEQYF

D gene: TRBD1
clone size: -
J gene: TRBJ2-7
V gene: TRBV30
CDR3 DNA: TGTTCAGCGGACAGGGGAGGGAGCGTGGGAGGTGAGCAGTACTTC
CDR3 protein: CSADRGGSVGGEQYF

D gene: TRBD1
clone size: -
J gene: TRBJ2-4
V gene: TRBV6-2/TRBV6-3
CDR3 DNA: TGTGCCAGCAGTTACGCCGGACAGGGTCTGGCCAAAAACATTCAGTACTTC
CDR3 protein: CASSYAGQGLAKNIQYF

D gene: TRBD2
clone size: -
J gene: TRBJ2-2
V gene: TRBV5-4
CDR3 DNA: TGTGCCAGCAGCACCGGGAGGGTAGTTGGGGAGCTGTTTTTT
CDR3 protein: CASSTGRVVGELFF

D gene: -
clone size: -
J gene: TRBJ2-5
V gene: TRBV7-2
CDR3 DNA: TGTGCCAGCAGCTTAGATACGGCGGCGCAAGAGACCCAGTACTTC
CDR3 protein: CASSLDTAAQETQYF

D gene: -
clone size: -
J gene: TRBJ2-7
V gene: TRBV15
CDR3 DNA: TGTGCCACCAGCAGAGCCCCCGGGGACTACGAGCAGTACTTC
CDR3 protein: CATSRAPGDYEQYF

D gene: TRBD1
clone size: -
J gene: TRBJ1-2
V gene: TRBV7-8
CDR3 DNA: TGTGCCAGCAGCCTACTAGGCGGACAGGGGGATAGCTATGGCTACACCTTC
CDR3 protein: CASSLLGGQGDSYGYTF

D gene: TRBD1
clone size: -
J gene: TRBJ2-5
V gene: TRBV6-2/TRBV6-3
CDR3 DNA: TGTGCCAGCAGTTACCCAGGACAGGGAATGGAGACCCAGTACTTC
CDR3 protein: CASSYPGQGMETQYF

D gene: TRBD2
clone size: -
J gene: TRBJ2-3
V gene: TRBV7-6
CDR3 DNA: TGTGCCAGCAGCTTATTGGCGGGAGCAAGAGATACGCAGTATTTT
CDR3 protein: CASSLLAGARDTQYF

D gene: -
clone size: -
J gene: TRBJ2-7
V gene: TRBV7-9
CDR3 DNA: TGTGCCAGCAGCGAGGTAGGCTACTCCTACGAGCAGTACTTC
CDR3 protein: CASSEVGYSYEQYF

D gene: -
clone size: few
J gene: TRBJ1-5
V gene: TRBV19
CDR3 DNA: TGTGCCAGTAGTGAGAGCAATCAGCCCCAGCATTTT
CDR3 protein: CASSESNQPQHF

D gene: TRBD1
clone size: -
J gene: TRBJ2-6
V gene: TRBV3-1/TRBV3-2
CDR3 DNA: TGTGCCAGCAGCCAAGATGCCCCGGGACAGTTCTCTGGGGCCAACGTCCTGACTTTC
CDR3 protein: CASSQDAPGQFSGANVLTF

D gene: -
clone size: -
J gene: TRBJ2-3
V gene: TRBV12-3/TRBV12-4
CDR3 DNA: TGTGCCAGCAGTTCCGGACTAACTGATACGCAGTATTTT
CDR3 protein: CASSSGLTDTQYF

D gene: -
clone size: -
J gene: TRBJ2-1
V gene: TRBV6-6
CDR3 DNA: TGTGCCAGCAGCTTAAGCGGAAGCTCCTACAATGAGCAGTTCTTC
CDR3 protein: CASSLSGSSYNEQFF

D gene: -
clone size: -
J gene: TRBJ2-7
V gene: TRBV23-1
CDR3 DNA: TGCGCCAGCGCGTTCAATCGGAGGCAGGTCGAGCAGTACTTC
CDR3 protein: CASAFNRRQVEQYF

D gene: -
clone size: -
J gene: TRBJ1-6
V gene: TRBV6-6
CDR3 DNA: TGTGCCAGCAGAGCGAGAGGGTCCTCCCCACCCCTCCACTTT
CDR3 protein: CASRARGSSPPLHF

D gene: TRBD1
clone size: -
J gene: TRBJ1-1
V gene: TRBV19
CDR3 DNA: TGTGCCAGTAGTATCCGACAGGGGTACACTGAAGCTTTCTTT
CDR3 protein: CASSIRQGYTEAFF

D gene: -
clone size: once
J gene: TRBJ2-1
V gene: TRBV7-3
CDR3 DNA: TGTGCCAGCAGCCAAATCGGTGGGGCCGGAAATGAGCAGTTCTTC
CDR3 protein: CASSQIGGAGNEQFF

D gene: -
clone size: -
J gene: TRBJ2-3
V gene: TRBV5-1
CDR3 DNA: TGCGCCAGCAGCTTGGCCCCAGGAAACACAGATACGCAGTATTTT
CDR3 protein: CASSLAPGNTDTQYF